The rows below give T cell receptor beta chains drawn from one sample of a study of naive and memory T cell subsets. TCRdb processed the 5' RACE reads anew with MiXCR; each CDR3 protein has one entry. Of over 45,000 distinct CDR3 sequences detected, about 4.8% appear once; the ten largest clones hold around 0.8%. Every receptor here comes from a female donor in good health. CDR3s include the opening cysteine and the closing phenylalanine or tryptophan. Each record gives: D gene, CDR3 length, V gene, clone size, J gene, CDR3 protein, CDR3 DNA. D genes are given only for firm matches. Clone size is shown for a subset of rows, as once, few, many or a class of expanded clone.

D: NA
length: 15
V: TRBV6-5
size: many
J: TRBJ2-1
CDR3: CASTQKPGSYNEQFF
DNA: TGTGCCAGCACGCAGAAACCGGGGTCCTACAATGAGCAGTTCTTC

D: TRBD2
length: 16
V: TRBV28
size: few
J: TRBJ2-7
CDR3: CASSLRVAGSSYEQYF
DNA: TGTGCCAGCAGTTTACGTGTAGCGGGGAGCTCCTACGAGCAGTACTTC

D: NA
length: 14
V: TRBV6-2/TRBV6-3
size: many
J: TRBJ2-1
CDR3: CASSYGRDYNEQFF
DNA: TGTGCCAGCAGTTACGGGCGGGACTACAATGAGCAGTTCTTC

D: NA
length: 11
V: TRBV7-2
size: many
J: TRBJ1-1
CDR3: CASSSYTEAFF
DNA: TGTGCCAGCAGCTCATACACTGAAGCTTTCTTT

D: NA
length: 16
V: TRBV7-8
size: few
J: TRBJ2-4
CDR3: CASSSFQGTAKNIQYF
DNA: TGTGCCAGCAGCTCTTTTCAGGGGACAGCCAAAAACATTCAGTACTTC

D: TRBD1
length: 16
V: TRBV6-9
size: NA
J: TRBJ1-4
CDR3: CASSYRHDRDYEKLFF
DNA: TGTGCCAGCAGTTATCGTCACGACAGGGATTATGAAAAACTGTTTTTT

D: NA
length: 15
V: TRBV28
size: many
J: TRBJ2-3
CDR3: CASSIRTVNTDTQYF
DNA: TGTGCCAGCAGTATTCGGACTGTAAACACAGATACGCAGTATTTT

D: NA
length: 16
V: TRBV20-1
size: many
J: TRBJ2-1
CDR3: CSARDQKGGLYNEQFF
DNA: TGCAGTGCTAGAGATCAGAAAGGAGGGCTCTACAATGAGCAGTTCTTC

D: TRBD2
length: 18
V: TRBV28
size: many
J: TRBJ2-3
CDR3: CASSFGLAGGPGTDTQYF
DNA: TGTGCCAGCAGTTTTGGACTAGCGGGAGGGCCGGGCACAGATACGCAGTATTTT

D: NA
length: 14
V: TRBV20-1
size: many
J: TRBJ2-1
CDR3: CSASGTNRRNEQFF
DNA: TGCAGTGCTAGCGGGACAAACAGGCGAAATGAGCAGTTCTTC

D: NA
length: 13
V: TRBV28
size: medium-sized
J: TRBJ2-7
CDR3: CASTVAPSYEQYF
DNA: TGTGCCAGCACCGTTGCCCCCTCCTACGAGCAGTACTTC

D: TRBD1
length: 14
V: TRBV2
size: many
J: TRBJ2-3
CDR3: CASSDRGFADTQYF
DNA: TGTGCCAGCAGTGACAGGGGGTTCGCAGATACGCAGTATTTT

D: NA
length: 14
V: TRBV7-9
size: many
J: TRBJ2-2
CDR3: CASSPIGGTGELFF
DNA: TGTGCCAGCAGCCCGATCGGGGGCACCGGGGAGCTGTTTTTT

D: TRBD1
length: 18
V: TRBV6-2/TRBV6-3
size: many
J: TRBJ1-1
CDR3: CASSYPPTGKRMNTEAFF
DNA: TGTGCCAGCAGTTACCCCCCGACAGGGAAGAGGATGAACACTGAAGCTTTCTTT

D: TRBD1
length: 13
V: TRBV27
size: many
J: TRBJ2-1
CDR3: CASGTGGRNEQFF
DNA: TGTGCCAGCGGGACAGGGGGTAGGAATGAGCAGTTCTTC

D: NA
length: 14
V: TRBV7-8
size: many
J: TRBJ2-1
CDR3: CASSNRDFYNEQFF
DNA: TGTGCCAGCAGCAACCGGGACTTCTACAATGAGCAGTTCTTC

D: TRBD1
length: 17
V: TRBV3-1
size: many
J: TRBJ1-4
CDR3: CASSQVDRGATNEKLFF
DNA: TGTGCCAGCAGCCAAGTCGACAGGGGTGCAACTAATGAAAAACTGTTTTTT

D: NA
length: 14
V: TRBV20-1
size: many
J: TRBJ2-5
CDR3: CSARDQRGWETQYF
DNA: TGCAGTGCTAGAGATCAAAGGGGATGGGAGACCCAGTACTTC

D: NA
length: 14
V: TRBV30
size: few
J: TRBJ2-3
CDR3: CAWSVASFLDTQYF
DNA: TGTGCCTGGAGTGTCGCTAGCTTTTTAGATACGCAGTATTTT

D: TRBD2
length: 15
V: TRBV27
size: many
J: TRBJ2-1
CDR3: CASRLAGGSHNEQFF
DNA: TGTGCCAGCAGACTAGCGGGAGGCTCGCACAATGAGCAGTTCTTC

D: TRBD1
length: 12
V: TRBV25-1
size: many
J: TRBJ2-1
CDR3: CASSGQGSEQFF
DNA: TGTGCCAGCAGTGGACAGGGGTCTGAGCAGTTCTTC

D: TRBD2
length: 17
V: TRBV27
size: many
J: TRBJ2-1
CDR3: CASSLYLAGGSGNEQFF
DNA: TGTGCCAGCAGTTTATACCTAGCGGGAGGGTCGGGGAATGAGCAGTTCTTC

D: NA
length: 13
V: TRBV21-1
size: many
J: TRBJ2-7
CDR3: CASKQGGPYEQYF
DNA: TGTGCCAGCAAACAGGGGGGGCCCTACGAGCAGTACTTC

D: TRBD1
length: 15
V: TRBV7-9
size: many
J: TRBJ2-2
CDR3: CASSRGQGNTGELFF
DNA: TGTGCCAGCAGCCGCGGACAGGGGAACACCGGGGAGCTGTTTTTT

D: TRBD1
length: 13
V: TRBV29-1
size: many
J: TRBJ1-6
CDR3: CSVGQGYNSPLHF
DNA: TGCAGCGTTGGACAGGGCTATAATTCACCCCTCCACTTT

D: TRBD2
length: 17
V: TRBV4-3
size: many
J: TRBJ2-7
CDR3: CASSQEVRLAGTYEQYF
DNA: TGCGCCAGCAGCCAAGAGGTTCGACTAGCGGGTACGTACGAGCAGTACTTC

D: TRBD2
length: 16
V: TRBV3-1
size: many
J: TRBJ2-3
CDR3: CASSHAPGLSTDTQYF
DNA: TGTGCCAGCAGCCATGCCCCGGGACTATCCACAGATACGCAGTATTTT

D: NA
length: 14
V: TRBV28
size: many
J: TRBJ2-4
CDR3: CASNPGTAKNIQYF
DNA: TGTGCCAGCAATCCAGGGACAGCCAAAAACATTCAGTACTTC

D: TRBD1
length: 14
V: TRBV20-1
size: many
J: TRBJ1-6
CDR3: CSASPGQLNSPLHF
DNA: TGCAGTGCCTCCCCGGGACAGCTCAATTCACCCCTCCACTTT

D: TRBD1
length: 14
V: TRBV9
size: many
J: TRBJ1-2
CDR3: CASSPWTGSYGYTF
DNA: TGTGCCAGCAGCCCGTGGACAGGGAGCTATGGCTACACCTTC

D: NA
length: 13
V: TRBV28
size: many
J: TRBJ1-4
CDR3: CASRWTGTEKLFF
DNA: TGTGCCAGCAGGTGGACGGGAACCGAAAAACTGTTTTTT

D: NA
length: 18
V: TRBV7-2
size: many
J: TRBJ2-3
CDR3: CASGSPELPKPLTDTQYF
DNA: TGTGCCAGCGGCTCGCCGGAACTTCCTAAACCCCTCACAGATACGCAGTATTTT

D: NA
length: 14
V: TRBV25-1
size: few
J: TRBJ1-5
CDR3: CASSEEAGGQPQHF
DNA: TGTGCCAGCAGTGAAGAGGCAGGTGGCCAGCCCCAGCATTTT

D: TRBD1
length: 15
V: TRBV28
size: many
J: TRBJ2-3
CDR3: CASSLPGQGAETQYF
DNA: TGTGCCAGCAGTTTACCCGGACAGGGGGCGGAAACGCAGTATTTT

D: TRBD2
length: 18
V: TRBV11-2
size: many
J: TRBJ2-1
CDR3: CASSLEGLAGGEYNEQFF
DNA: TGTGCCAGCAGCTTAGAAGGACTAGCGGGAGGGGAGTACAATGAGCAGTTCTTC

D: NA
length: 11
V: TRBV7-9
size: few
J: TRBJ2-5
CDR3: CASSSTEAQYF
DNA: TGTGCCAGCAGCTCTACAGAGGCCCAGTACTTC

D: TRBD1
length: 15
V: TRBV28
size: many
J: TRBJ2-5
CDR3: CAGSPGDRNQETQYF
DNA: TGTGCCGGCTCCCCGGGGGACAGGAATCAAGAGACCCAGTACTTC

D: NA
length: 15
V: TRBV20-1
size: many
J: TRBJ1-2
CDR3: CSAIGQKIFNYGYTF
DNA: TGCAGTGCTATTGGACAGAAAATTTTTAACTATGGCTACACCTTC

D: NA
length: 18
V: TRBV7-9
size: many
J: TRBJ1-1
CDR3: CASSLGQWPGGMNTEAFF
DNA: TGTGCCAGCAGCTTAGGGCAGTGGCCCGGGGGCATGAACACTGAAGCTTTCTTT

D: NA
length: 15
V: TRBV5-4
size: many
J: TRBJ1-2
CDR3: CASSLVRGLDYGYTF
DNA: TGTGCCAGCAGCTTGGTTCGGGGGTTGGACTATGGCTACACCTTC

D: NA
length: 16
V: TRBV21-1
size: many
J: TRBJ2-2
CDR3: CASSSGSSANTGELFF
DNA: TGTGCCAGCAGCAGCGGTAGCTCAGCGAACACCGGGGAGCTGTTTTTT

D: NA
length: 11
V: TRBV19
size: many
J: TRBJ2-7
CDR3: CASSISGEQYF
DNA: TGTGCCAGTAGTATATCGGGTGAGCAGTACTTC

D: NA
length: 11
V: TRBV29-1
size: many
J: TRBJ1-5
CDR3: CSVGDNQPQHF
DNA: TGCAGCGTTGGGGACAATCAGCCCCAGCATTTT

D: NA
length: 13
V: TRBV7-2
size: many
J: TRBJ2-3
CDR3: CASSSRPTDTQYF
DNA: TGTGCCAGCAGCTCCCGCCCCACAGATACGCAGTATTTT

D: NA
length: 14
V: TRBV28
size: NA
J: TRBJ2-5
CDR3: CVSRRPVLQETQYF
DNA: TGTGTCAGCCGTCGCCCAGTACTACAAGAGACCCAGTACTTC

D: NA
length: 18
V: TRBV28
size: many
J: TRBJ1-1
CDR3: CASSLWAWITAMDTEAFF
DNA: TGTGCCAGCAGTTTATGGGCTTGGATTACAGCTATGGACACTGAAGCTTTCTTT

D: TRBD2
length: 14
V: TRBV29-1
size: few
J: TRBJ2-1
CDR3: CSVEWLAGGGEQFF
DNA: TGCAGCGTTGAATGGCTAGCGGGAGGGGGTGAGCAGTTCTTC

D: NA
length: 11
V: TRBV29-1
size: many
J: TRBJ1-1
CDR3: CSVLRQTEAFF
DNA: TGCAGCGTTCTCAGGCAAACTGAAGCTTTCTTT

D: NA
length: 16
V: TRBV14
size: many
J: TRBJ2-5
CDR3: CASSQVGTTHRETQYF
DNA: TGTGCCAGCAGCCAAGTAGGCACGACCCACAGAGAGACCCAGTACTTC

D: NA
length: 15
V: TRBV30
size: many
J: TRBJ2-5
CDR3: CAWSHGAGTRETQYF
DNA: TGTGCCTGGAGTCACGGGGCAGGGACCCGGGAGACCCAGTACTTC

D: NA
length: 15
V: TRBV12-3/TRBV12-4
size: many
J: TRBJ1-5
CDR3: CASSTEGGRNQPQHF
DNA: TGTGCCAGCAGTACCGAGGGGGGACGCAATCAGCCCCAGCATTTT

D: NA
length: 15
V: TRBV28
size: many
J: TRBJ2-3
CDR3: CASSFVRRRTDTQYF
DNA: TGTGCCAGCAGTTTTGTGAGGCGAAGGACAGATACGCAGTATTTT

D: TRBD2
length: 15
V: TRBV5-4
size: NA
J: TRBJ2-5
CDR3: CASSLGLAGIETQYF
DNA: TGTGCCAGCAGCTTGGGGCTAGCGGGAATAGAGACCCAGTACTTC